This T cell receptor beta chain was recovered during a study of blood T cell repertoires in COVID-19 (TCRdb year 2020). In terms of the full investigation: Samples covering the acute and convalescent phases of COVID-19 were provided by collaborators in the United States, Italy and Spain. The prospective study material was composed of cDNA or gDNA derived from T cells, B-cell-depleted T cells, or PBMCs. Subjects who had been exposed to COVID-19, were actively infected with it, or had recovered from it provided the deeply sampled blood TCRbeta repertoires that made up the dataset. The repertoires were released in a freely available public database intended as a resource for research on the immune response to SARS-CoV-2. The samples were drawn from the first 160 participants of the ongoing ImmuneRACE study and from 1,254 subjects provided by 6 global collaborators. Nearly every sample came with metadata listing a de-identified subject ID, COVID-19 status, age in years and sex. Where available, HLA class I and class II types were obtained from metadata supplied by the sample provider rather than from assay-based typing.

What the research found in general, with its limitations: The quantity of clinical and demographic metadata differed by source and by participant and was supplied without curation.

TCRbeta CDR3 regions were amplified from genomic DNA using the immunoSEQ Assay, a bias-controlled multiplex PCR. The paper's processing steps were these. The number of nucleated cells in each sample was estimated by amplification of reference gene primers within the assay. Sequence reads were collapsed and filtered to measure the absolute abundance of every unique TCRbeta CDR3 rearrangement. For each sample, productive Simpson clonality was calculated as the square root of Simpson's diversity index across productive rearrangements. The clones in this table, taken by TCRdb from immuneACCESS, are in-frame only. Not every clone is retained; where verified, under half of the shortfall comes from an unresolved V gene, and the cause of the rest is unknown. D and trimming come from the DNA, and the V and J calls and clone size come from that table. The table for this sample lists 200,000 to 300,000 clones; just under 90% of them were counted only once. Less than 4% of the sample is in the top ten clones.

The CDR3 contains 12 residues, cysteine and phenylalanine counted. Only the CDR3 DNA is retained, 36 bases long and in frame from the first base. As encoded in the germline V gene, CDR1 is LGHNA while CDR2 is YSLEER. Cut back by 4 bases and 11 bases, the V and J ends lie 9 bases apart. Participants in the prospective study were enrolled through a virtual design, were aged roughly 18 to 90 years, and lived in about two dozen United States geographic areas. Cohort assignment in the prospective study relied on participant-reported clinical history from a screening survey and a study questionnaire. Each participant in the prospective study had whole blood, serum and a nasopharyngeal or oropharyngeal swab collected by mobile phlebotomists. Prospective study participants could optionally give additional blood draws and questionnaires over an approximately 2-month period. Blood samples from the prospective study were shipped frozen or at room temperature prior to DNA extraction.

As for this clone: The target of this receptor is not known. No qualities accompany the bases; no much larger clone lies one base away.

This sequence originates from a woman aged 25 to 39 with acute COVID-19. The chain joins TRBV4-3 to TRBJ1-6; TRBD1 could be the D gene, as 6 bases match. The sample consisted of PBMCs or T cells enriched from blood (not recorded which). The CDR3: CASSLQGTPLHF. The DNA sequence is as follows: TGCGCCAGCAGCCTCCAGGGGACACCCCTCCACTTT.